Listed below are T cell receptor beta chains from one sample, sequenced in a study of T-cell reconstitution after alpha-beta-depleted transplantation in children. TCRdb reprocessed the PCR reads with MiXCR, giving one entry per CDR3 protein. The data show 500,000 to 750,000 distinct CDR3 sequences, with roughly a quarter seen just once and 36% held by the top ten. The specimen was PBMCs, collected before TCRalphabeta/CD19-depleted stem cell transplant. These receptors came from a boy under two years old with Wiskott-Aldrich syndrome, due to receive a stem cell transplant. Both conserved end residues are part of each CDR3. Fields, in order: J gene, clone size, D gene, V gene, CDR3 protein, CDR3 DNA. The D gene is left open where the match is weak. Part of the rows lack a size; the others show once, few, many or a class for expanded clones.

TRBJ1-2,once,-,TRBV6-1,CASRRRGAYFGYTF,TGTGCCAGCAGGAGACGGGGGGCCTACTTCGGCTACACCTTC
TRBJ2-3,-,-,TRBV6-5,CASSYNGIGTDTQYF,TGTGCCAGCAGTTACAACGGGATTGGCACAGATACGCAGTATTTT
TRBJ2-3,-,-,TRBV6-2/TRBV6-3,CASKRLGTDTQYF,TGTGCCAGCAAGCGATTAGGGACAGATACGCAGTATTTT
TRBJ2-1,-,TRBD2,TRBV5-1,CASSLEGLARHNEQFF,TGCGCCAGCAGCTTGGAGGGACTAGCGCGTCACAATGAGCAGTTCTTC
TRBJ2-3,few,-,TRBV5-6,CASSLVSEDTQYF,TGTGCCAGCAGCTTGGTCTCTGAAGATACGCAGTATTTT
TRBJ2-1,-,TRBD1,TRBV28,CASSLIRGQWNEQFF,TGTGCCAGCAGTTTAATCAGGGGGCAGTGGAATGAGCAGTTCTTC
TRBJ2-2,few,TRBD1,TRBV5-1,CASTGTGTGELFF,TGCGCCAGCACCGGGACAGGCACCGGGGAGCTGTTTTTT
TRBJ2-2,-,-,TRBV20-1,CSASLPYTGELFF,TGCAGTGCTAGTCTGCCCTACACCGGGGAGCTGTTTTTT
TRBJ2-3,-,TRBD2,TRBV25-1,CASSEWGVAGGTDTQYF,TGTGCCAGCAGTGAATGGGGGGTAGCGGGGGGCACAGATACGCAGTATTTT
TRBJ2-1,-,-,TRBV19,CASSPRQNEQFF,TGTGCCAGTAGTCCACGACAGAATGAGCAGTTCTTC
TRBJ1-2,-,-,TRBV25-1,CASSEYREGYGYTF,TGTGCCAGCAGTGAATACAGGGAGGGCTATGGCTACACCTTC
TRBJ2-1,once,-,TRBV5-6,CASSFGGPGVGEQFF,TGTGCCAGCAGCTTTGGTGGGCCCGGGGTCGGTGAGCAGTTCTTC
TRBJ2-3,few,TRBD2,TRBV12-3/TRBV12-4,CASSLDGLAGVDTQYF,TGTGCCAGCAGTCTCGACGGACTAGCGGGAGTTGATACGCAGTATTTT
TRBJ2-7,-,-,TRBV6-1,CASSPTRRAYEQYF,TGTGCCAGCAGCCCCACGCGCAGGGCCTACGAGCAGTACTTC
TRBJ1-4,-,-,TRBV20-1,CSARVDLLNEKLFF,TGCAGTGCTAGAGTAGACCTTCTTAATGAAAAACTGTTTTTT
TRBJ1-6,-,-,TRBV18,CASSRSGTDYNSPLHF,TGTGCCAGCTCTCGTTCCGGGACCGACTACAATTCACCCCTCCACTTT
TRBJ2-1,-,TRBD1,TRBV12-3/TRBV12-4,CASSPRTGPNEQFF,TGTGCCAGCAGTCCCAGGACAGGGCCCAATGAGCAGTTCTTC
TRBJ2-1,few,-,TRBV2,CASSAERPYNEQFF,TGTGCCAGCAGTGCGGAGAGGCCCTACAATGAGCAGTTCTTC
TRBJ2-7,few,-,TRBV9,CASSGMTGRLSEQYF,TGTGCCAGCAGCGGTATGACAGGGAGGCTCAGCGAGCAGTACTTC
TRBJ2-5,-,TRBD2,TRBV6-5,CASKIVAGGPGYQETQYF,TGTGCCAGCAAGATAGTAGCGGGAGGGCCTGGATACCAAGAGACCCAGTACTTC
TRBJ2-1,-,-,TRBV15,CATSRYKSSYNEQFF,TGTGCCACCAGCCGTTATAAAAGCTCCTACAATGAGCAGTTCTTC
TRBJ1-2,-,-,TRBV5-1,CASRTFPGNYGYTF,TGCGCCAGCCGGACATTTCCCGGAAACTATGGCTACACCTTC
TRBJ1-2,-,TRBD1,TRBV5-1,CASSSGPTGSRYGYTF,TGCGCCAGCAGCTCGGGACCGACAGGGTCACGCTATGGCTACACCTTC
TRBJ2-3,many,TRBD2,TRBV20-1,CSARRVAGGTDTQYF,TGCAGTGCCAGAAGGGTAGCGGGAGGTACAGATACGCAGTATTTT
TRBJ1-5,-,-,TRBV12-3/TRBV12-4,CASSARTVQPQHF,TGTGCCAGCAGTGCACGGACAGTCCAGCCCCAGCATTTT
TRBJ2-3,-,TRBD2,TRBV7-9,CASSFGGSRDTQYF,TGTGCCAGCAGCTTTGGCGGGAGTCGAGATACGCAGTATTTT
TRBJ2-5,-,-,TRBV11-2,CASSLSHTQETQYF,TGTGCCAGCAGCTTATCCCACACCCAAGAGACCCAGTACTTC
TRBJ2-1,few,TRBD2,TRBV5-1,CASRRLAGVNEQFF,TGTGCCAGCAGGAGGCTAGCGGGAGTCAATGAGCAGTTCTTC
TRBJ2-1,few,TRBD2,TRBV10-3,CAVRASGSVSYNEQFF,TGTGCCGTACGGGCTAGCGGGAGTGTATCCTACAATGAGCAGTTCTTC